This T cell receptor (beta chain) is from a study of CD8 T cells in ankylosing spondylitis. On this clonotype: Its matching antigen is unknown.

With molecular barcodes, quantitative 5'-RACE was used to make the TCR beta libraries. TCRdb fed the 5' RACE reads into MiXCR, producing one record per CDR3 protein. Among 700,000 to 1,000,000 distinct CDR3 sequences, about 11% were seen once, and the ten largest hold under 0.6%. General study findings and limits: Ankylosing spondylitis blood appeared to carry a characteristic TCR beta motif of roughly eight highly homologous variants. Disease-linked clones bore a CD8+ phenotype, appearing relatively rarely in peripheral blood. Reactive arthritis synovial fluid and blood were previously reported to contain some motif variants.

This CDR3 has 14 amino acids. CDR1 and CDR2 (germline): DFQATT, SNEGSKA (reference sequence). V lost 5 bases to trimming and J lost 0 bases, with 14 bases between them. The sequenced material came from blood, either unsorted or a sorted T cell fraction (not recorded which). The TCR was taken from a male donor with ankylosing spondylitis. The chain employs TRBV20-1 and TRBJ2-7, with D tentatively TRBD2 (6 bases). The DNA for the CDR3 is TGCAGTGCTGGACGCGGGATGGGCTCCTACGAGCAGTACTTC. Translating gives CSAGRGMGSYEQYF.